The clone carrying this TCR beta chain was observed a single time. Its antigen remains unknown. This specimen belongs to a study of cytomegalovirus exposure and HLA in healthy donors. PCR involved 60 Vbeta and 13 Jbeta primers. Measured with immunoSEQ multiplex PCR; TCRdb has only the in-frame clones, and not every one. This table has 150,000 or so clones, over 65% appearing once. Study-wide results and limits: Researchers reported in a later analysis that a missense DCLRE1C variant was tied to TCR beta V- and J-gene trimming.

The material sequenced was PBMCs. The receptor's source is a young man in good health and CMV-seronegative.

In DNA form, the CDR3 reads TGTGCCAGCAGCCCAGAAGCAGGGATAGGTGAGCAGTTCTTC. Translating it yields CASSPEAGIGEQFF. The chain carries TRBV4-2 and TRBJ2-1, with TRBD1 as a possible D gene (5 bases). The CDR3 has 14 amino acids. V was cut by 4 bases and J by 9 bases, with 16 bases left in between. Germline V gene sequence: CDR1 LGHNA, CDR2 YNFKEQ.